The next 19 T cell receptor beta chains were all read from a single sample in a study of regulatory T cells in long-lasting Graves disease. Arm-PCR of CDR3 regions and iRepertoire HTBI primers were the basis on which TCR beta libraries were built. TCRdb reanalysed the multiplex PCR reads using MiXCR and keeps one entry per CDR3 protein. The sample yields about 470,000 distinct CDR3 sequences, about 22% seen once. Time point given: persistent/refractory GD, antithyroid drugs over 5 years with positive TRAb. TCR sequences were obtained from RNA taken from PBMCs. Source: peripheral blood mononuclear cells (PBMCs), taken when the disease was refractory, from a patient treated with antithyroid drugs. The source of these receptors is a female donor with Graves disease.

Notes on this clonotype: A much larger clone is a single base away; this may be a read error. The CDR3 spells CASSYSGHRGEDTQYF. In DNA, the CDR3 is TGTGCCAGCAGTTACTCAGGTCACCGGGGAGAGGACACTCAGTACTTC. The rearrangement joins TRBV6-5 to TRBJ2-4; either TRBD1 or TRBD2 may supply D (5 bases each). Germline CDR1 MNHEY, CDR2 SVGAGI. V lost 0 bases and J 12 bases, leaving 21 bases between the germline ends. The CDR3 runs 16 residues.

The J gene is TRBJ2-3, the V gene TRBV10-2; 11 bases agree with TRBD2. The CDR3 contains 15 residues. Unmatched junction bases numbered 5, after V lost 6 bases and J lost 3 bases. The germline gives CDR1 WSHSY, CDR2 SAAADI. CDR3 coding DNA: TGCGCCAGCAGCCCTACTAGCGGGAGAACAGATACGCAGTATTTT. Protein: CASSPTSGRTDTQYF.

This clonotype was counted ten times or more. The chain joins TRBV28 to TRBJ2-2; 8 bases are shared with TRBD1. There are 17 residues in the CDR3. Losses at the gene ends were 1 base for V and 0 bases for J; bases not matched to a gene: 4. From germline, CDR1 is MDHEN and CDR2 SYDVKM. CDR3 DNA sequence: TGTGCCAGCAGTTTATCGGGACAGGCCCCGAACACCGGGGAGCTGTTTTTT. This gives the protein CASSLSGQAPNTGELFF.

The chain recombines TRBV5-1 with TRBJ1-6; D gene uncertain. There are 17 residues in the CDR3. Germline V gene sequence: CDR1 SGHRS, CDR2 YFSETQ. Trimming left V 1 base short and J 0 bases short, with 11 bases between. CDR3 residues: CASSLSLSSSYNSPLHF. The CDR3, as DNA: TGCGCCAGCAGCTTGAGTTTATCGAGCTCCTATAATTCACCCCTCCACTTT.

For this clonotype: A read error is possible here, since a much larger clone lies one base away. V usage is TRBV12-3 or TRBV12-4 and J usage is TRBJ2-7; 9 nucleotides align to TRBD1. The J call is uncertain, as TRBJ1-1 better fits the DNA end. This CDR3 spans 15 amino acids. The CDR3 nucleotides are TGTGCCAGCAGCACTATAGGACAGGGGAAACCTGAAGCTTTCTTT. Translated: CASSTIGQGKPEAFF.

The rearrangement uses TRBV30 and TRBJ2-6; D remains unclear. This CDR3 comprises 15 residues. Looked up from germline, CDR1 is GTSNPN and CDR2 is SVGIG (reference sequence). Trimming removed 4 bases from V and 1 base from J, with 11 bases in between. The CDR3, as DNA: TGTGCCTGGACCCAGGAAGGTTCTGGGGCCAACGTCCTGACTTTC. It is translated as CAWTQEGSGANVLTF.

This clonotype was counted once. This likely comes from a read error, as the CDR3 has no conserved phenylalanine or tryptophan at its end. The chain has TRBV3-1 and TRBJ1-2, with D maybe TRBD1 (5 bases). This CDR3 comprises 13 residues. V shed 6 bases and J shed 3 bases, with 11 bases lying between them. Germline CDR1 reads LGHDT; CDR2 reads YNNKEL (reference sequence). CDR3 DNA sequence: TGTGCCAGCAGGCCCCAGGGAGACTATGGCTACACCCTC. It specifies CASRPQGDYGYTL.

The CDR3 loop reads CASSSGDSKETQYF. Written as DNA, the CDR3 is TGTGCCAGTAGTTCCGGGGACTCCAAAGAGACCCAGTACTTC. V usage is TRBV19 and J usage is TRBJ2-5, with D possibly TRBD2 on 6 matching bases. Trimming cost V 5 bases and J 3 bases, with 13 bases left between them. The germline CDR1 and CDR2 sequences are LNHDA and SQIVND (reference sequence). The CDR3 covers 14 residues.

This clonotype was detected only a few times. It differs at one base from a far larger clone, so likely a read error. The chain uses TRBV25-1 and TRBJ2-7; D gene unclear. The CDR3 is 12 residues long. The germline V gene has CDR1 MGHDK and CDR2 SYGVNS. The germline V and J ends were trimmed by 4 bases and 3 bases, with 7 bases remaining between them. The CDR3 coding sequence is TGTGCCAGCAGTGGGAACAGCTACGAGCAGTACTTC. Translation gives CASSGNSYEQYF.

This clonotype appeared a few times. This chain links TRBV29-1 with TRBJ2-7; either TRBD1 or TRBD2 may fit D (6 bases each). Germline V gene sequence: CDR1 SQVTM, CDR2 ANQGSEA. The CDR3 totals 13 residues. V was pared by 6 bases and J by 3 bases, with 15 bases between. The CDR3 region has the DNA TGCAGCGTGGTGGAGGGGGGCATCTACGAGCAGTACTTC. This gives the protein CSVVEGGIYEQYF.

This rearrangement joins TRBV15 to TRBJ2-7; D gene uncertain. V was shortened by 6 bases and J by 7 bases, with 10 bases between the two germline ends. CDR1 is LNHNV and CDR2 is YYDKDF in the germline V gene (reference sequence). The CDR3 sequence is 11 residues long. CDR3 sequence: CATRKGGEQYF. CDR3 DNA: TGTGCCACCAGGAAAGGTGGAGAGCAGTACTTC.

This chain connects TRBV5-6 to TRBJ1-6; D is ambiguous. V lost 0 bases, J lost 8 bases, and 9 bases lay in between. There are 14 residues in the CDR3. The V gene's germline CDR1 is SGHDT and CDR2 YYEEEE. CDR3 sequence reads: CASSLGAGDSPLHF. The CDR3 nucleotides are TGTGCCAGCAGCTTGGGGGCCGGGGATTCACCCCTCCACTTT.

The chain has TRBV29-1 and TRBJ1-4; 9 bases map to TRBD1. CDR3 length: 13 amino acids. V shed 6 bases, J shed 8 bases, and the junction held 7 bases outside the gene matches. Germline CDR1 and CDR2: SQVTM and ANQGSEA. The CDR3 loop is CSVAGQGKEKLFF. CDR3 sequence (DNA): TGCAGCGTAGCGGGACAGGGAAAGGAAAAACTGTTTTTT. The full variable domain, rest sourced from reference TRBV29-1 and TRBJ1-4, is SAVISQKPSRDICQRGTSLTIQCQVDSQVTMMFWYRQQPGQSLTLIATANQGSEATYESGFVIDKFPISRPNLTFSTLTVSNMSPEDSSIYLCSVAGQGKEKLFFGSGTQLSVL.

This clonotype showed up many times. The rearrangement uses TRBV27 and TRBJ2-7, with D possibly being TRBD1 (5 bases). The CDR3 is made up of 14 amino acids. Germline V lookup: CDR1 MNHEY, CDR2 SMNVEV (reference sequence). The ends were cut back, 5 bases at V and 3 bases at J, with 14 bases in the middle. CDR3: CASSPTDSRYEQYF. The CDR3 region has the DNA TGTGCCAGCAGTCCAACCGACAGCCGCTACGAGCAGTACTTC.

This clonotype occurred once. The V call is TRBV11-2, the J call TRBJ1-1; TRBD1 might be the D (6 bases). The germline V gene has CDR1 SGHAT and CDR2 FQNNGV. The length of the CDR3 is 16 residues. Trimming took 8 bases from V and 1 from J, leaving 20 bases between them. The CDR3 region is CASEQGTFISNTEAFF. The CDR3 DNA reads as TGTGCCAGCGAGCAGGGGACGTTCATCTCGAACACTGAAGCTTTCTTT. Variable domain in full (rest from reference TRBV11-2 and TRBJ1-1): EAGVAQSPRYKIIEKRQSVAFWCNPISGHATLYWYQQILGQGPKLLIQFQNNGVVDDSQLPKDRFSAERLKGVDSTLKIQPAKLEDSAVYLCASEQGTFISNTEAFFGQGTRLTVV.

This clonotype was counted between two and nine times. V and J are TRBV19 and TRBJ2-7; 8 bases are shared with TRBD2. J was trimmed by 6 bases and V by 3 bases; bases with no gene match: 4. This CDR3 comprises 13 residues. Germline V lookup: CDR1 LNHDA, CDR2 SQIVND (reference sequence). The DNA for the CDR3 is TGTGCCAGTAGTATTTCGACTAGCGCCGAGCAGTACTTC. Its protein is CASSISTSAEQYF. The variable domain in full, completed from reference TRBV19 and TRBJ2-7, reads DGGITQSPKYLFRKEGQNVTLSCEQNLNHDAMYWYRQDPGQGLRLIYYSQIVNDFQKGDIAEGYSVSREKKESFPLTVTSAQKNPTAFYLCASSISTSAEQYFGPGTRLTVT.

This clonotype was seen a few times. The chain combines TRBV19 with TRBJ1-5; 8 bases are a match to TRBD1. V gave up 0 bases and J gave up 11 bases; unmatched junction bases: 6. This CDR3 is 14 amino acids long. The germline V gene has CDR1 LNHDA and CDR2 SQIVND (reference sequence). The CDR3 DNA sequence: TGTGCCAGTAGTATAGATCCCAGGGGGCAGGCCCAGCATTTT. It yields the protein CASSIDPRGQAQHF.

The chain is built from TRBV9 and TRBJ2-2; D is perhaps TRBD1 (5 bases). The V and J ends lost 3 bases and 0 bases respectively, with 12 bases between them. Germline CDR1 reads SGDLS; CDR2 reads YYNGEE. There are 16 residues in the CDR3. Here the CDR3 reads CASSGRTTPNTGELFF. Written as DNA, the CDR3 is TGTGCCAGCAGCGGACGGACAACACCGAACACCGGGGAGCTGTTTTTT.

This clonotype was seen at least ten times. DNA of the CDR3: TGTGCCAGCAGCCCATCAGGGACAGCGACCTACACCTTC. Its protein product is CASSPSGTATYTF. This chain links TRBV6-1 with TRBJ1-2; TRBD1 agrees at 7 bases. The ends lost 6 bases at V and 10 bases at J; junction bases unmatched: 11. The CDR3 extends over 13 amino acids. The germline CDR1 and CDR2 sequences are MNHNS and SASEGT.